These 4 T cell receptor beta chains share one sample of origin, sequenced in a study of OX40 agonist ivuxolimab in advanced cancers. Method: immunoSEQ multiplex PCR; TCRdb's copy keeps in-frame clones and lacks some. This table holds 25,000 to 30,000 clones, 65% to 90% found once. The input for sequencing was CD4+ or CD8+ T cells sorted from blood, taken in a trial of the OX40 agonist ivuxolimab. The receptor set was obtained from an adult with an advanced solid tumor such as melanoma, head and neck, liver or kidney cancer.

This rearrangement joins TRBV27 to TRBJ2-7; TRBD1 matches 8 bases. Per the germline V gene, CDR1 is MNHEY and CDR2 is SMNVEV (reference sequence). This CDR3 spans 13 amino acids. J lost 7 bases, V lost 5 bases, and 7 bases had no gene match. The CDR3 sequence: CASSPWTGREQYF. In nucleotides, the CDR3 is TGTGCCAGCAGTCCATGGACAGGGAGGGAGCAGTACTTC.

V is TRBV6-5 and J is TRBJ1-1; D not certain. V lost 6 bases, J lost 2 bases, and 10 bases lay in between. CDR1 is MNHEY and CDR2 is SVGAGI in the germline V gene. This CDR3 region has 13 residues. CDR3 coding DNA: TGTGCCAGCAGCTTACACGGAAACACTGAAGCTTTCTTT. Protein product: CASSLHGNTEAFF.

This rearrangement joins TRBV6-5 to TRBJ1-1, with D uncertain. Germline lookup yields CDR1 MNHEY and CDR2 SVGAGI. This CDR3 has 14 amino acids. The V and J ends lost 4 bases and 4 bases respectively, with 13 bases between them. The CDR3 loop reads CASSSRARGTEAFF. The CDR3 DNA is TGTGCCAGCAGTTCGAGGGCCCGGGGCACTGAAGCTTTCTTT.

This chain uses TRBV2 with TRBJ2-1, with D perhaps given as TRBD1 or TRBD2 (5 bases each). The CDR3 has 14 amino acids. From germline, CDR1 is SNHLY and CDR2 FYNNEI. Trimming left V 6 bases short and J 8 bases short, with 17 bases between. This CDR3 reads CASSYSSGRHEQFF. In DNA form, the CDR3 reads TGTGCCAGCAGCTACTCTTCGGGGCGCCATGAGCAGTTCTTC.